This TCR beta chain was documented in a study of blood T cells in healthy people across ages. V was pared by 0 bases and J by 0 bases, with 8 bases between. CDR3 length: 16 amino acids. Looked up from germline, CDR1 is MGHDK and CDR2 is SYGVNS. The use of a sample-barcoded 5' primer and a J-beta primer mix characterized a second PCR of roughly 6 to 11 cycles. MiXCR, run by TCRdb on the 5' RACE reads, gives a single entry per CDR3 protein. The sample yields 1,800,000 or so distinct CDR3 sequences, about two fifths seen once. In the case of this clonotype: Its antigen is unknown.

Study findings and constraints: Considered underestimates were the diversity estimates obtained from one million T cells.

The donors, healthy Caucasians from Russia, were aged about 6 to 90. Each donor gave ten milliliters of peripheral blood. Sequencing was performed on blood. This chain joins TRBV25-1 and TRBJ1-4; D is perhaps TRBD1 (5 bases). The source of this sequence is a human donor in good health. DNA of the CDR3: TGTGCCAGCAGTGAATACCGGGACCCAACTAATGAAAAACTGTTTTTT. It codes for CASSEYRDPTNEKLFF.